This T cell receptor beta chain was sequenced in a study of blood T cells in healthy people across ages. Deletions cut 7 bases from V and 3 bases from J, with 16 bases between. CDR3 length: 14 amino acids. Germline V lookup: CDR1 SEHNR, CDR2 FQNEAQ (reference sequence). A second roughly 6 to 12 cycle PCR used barcoded and J-beta primers. Each cDNA was tagged by a template-switch adaptor containing 12 random nucleotides. Using its own MiXCR run on the 5' RACE reads, TCRdb lists one record per CDR3 protein. The table records around 710,000 distinct CDR3 sequences, 40% to 45% of them present only once. General study results and limits: Estimated diversity that came from one million T cells was considered an underestimate.

In its sample, this clonotype was seen a few times. Antigen: not known. The chain carries TRBV7-9 and TRBJ2-7; TRBD1 is a possible D gene (6 bases). The TCR was taken from a woman aged 60-70 years in good health. Sequenced sample: blood. The CDR3 sequence: CASNLDSTLYEQYF. The DNA of the CDR3 is TGTGCCAGCAACCTGGACAGTACTCTCTACGAGCAGTACTTC.